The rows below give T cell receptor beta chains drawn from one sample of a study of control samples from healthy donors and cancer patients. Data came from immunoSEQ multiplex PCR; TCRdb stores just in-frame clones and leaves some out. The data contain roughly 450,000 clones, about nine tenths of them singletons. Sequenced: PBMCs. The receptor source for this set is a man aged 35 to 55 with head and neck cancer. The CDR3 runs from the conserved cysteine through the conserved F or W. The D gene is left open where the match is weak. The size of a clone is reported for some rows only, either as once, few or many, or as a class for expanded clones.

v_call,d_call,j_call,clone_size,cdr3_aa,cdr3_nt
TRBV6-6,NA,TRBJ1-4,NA,CASSYSVQINEKLFF,TGTGCCAGCAGTTACTCGGTACAGATCAATGAAAAACTGTTTTTT
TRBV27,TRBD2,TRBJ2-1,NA,CASSSQRGFLYNEQFF,TGTGCCAGCAGTTCGCAGCGGGGATTCCTCTACAATGAGCAGTTCTTC
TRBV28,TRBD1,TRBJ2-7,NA,CASSLDRQGAATYEQYF,TGTGCCAGCAGTTTAGACAGACAGGGGGCTGCCACCTACGAGCAGTACTTC
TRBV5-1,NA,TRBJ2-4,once,CASSSAGSEKENIQYF,TGCGCCAGCAGCTCTGCCGGCAGTGAGAAAGAAAACATTCAGTACTTC
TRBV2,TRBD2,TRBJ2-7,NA,CASFSGALYGQYF,TGTGCCAGTTTTAGCGGGGCGCTCTACGGGCAGTACTTC
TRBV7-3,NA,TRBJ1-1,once,CASSLGRGNTEAFF,TGTGCCAGCAGCCTCGGACGGGGAAACACTGAAGCTTTCTTT
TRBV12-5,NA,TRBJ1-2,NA,CASGLETPRTVNYGYTF,TGTGCTAGTGGTTTGGAAACTCCAAGGACGGTAAACTATGGCTACACCTTC
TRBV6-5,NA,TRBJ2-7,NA,CASSLLAYEQYF,TGTGCCAGCAGTCTTCTAGCCTACGAGCAGTACTTC
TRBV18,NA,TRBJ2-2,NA,CASSPGTANTGELFF,TGTGCCAGCTCACCCGGGACTGCGAACACCGGGGAGCTGTTTTTT
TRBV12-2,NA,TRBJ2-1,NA,CASRLTSASSYNEQFF,TGTGCAAGTCGCTTAACTAGCGCCAGCTCCTACAATGAGCAGTTCTTC
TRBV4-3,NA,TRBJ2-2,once,CASSQGTGTHLNTGELFF,TGCGCCAGCAGCCAGGGTACCGGGACGCACCTTAACACCGGGGAGCTGTTTTTT
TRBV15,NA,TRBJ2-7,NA,CATSRDGTAVFNEQYF,TGTGCCACCAGCAGAGACGGGACGGCCGTGTTTAACGAGCAGTACTTC
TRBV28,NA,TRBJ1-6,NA,CASSFAQNNSPLHF,TGTGCCAGCAGTTTTGCCCAGAACAATTCACCCCTCCACTTT
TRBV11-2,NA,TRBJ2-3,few,CASSLGTGVGTDTQYF,TGTGCCAGCAGCTTAGGGACGGGAGTGGGCACAGATACGCAGTATTTT
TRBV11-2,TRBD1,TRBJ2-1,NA,CASSATGTGGGNEQFF,TGTGCCAGCAGCGCGACTGGGACAGGGGGGGGGAATGAGCAGTTCTTC
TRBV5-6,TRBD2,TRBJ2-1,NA,CASGASGPDNEQFF,TGTGCCAGCGGGGCTAGCGGGCCTGACAATGAGCAGTTCTTC
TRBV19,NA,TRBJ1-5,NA,CASSTGGSNQPQHF,TGTGCCAGTAGTACCGGGGGGTCTAATCAGCCCCAGCATTTT